This entry features one T cell receptor (beta chain) sequence. Sequenced by immunoSEQ multiplex PCR; TCRdb stores in-frame clones only, minus some. Among about 50,000 clones listed, roughly 95% were seen once. The sample originates from a study of T cell changes during pregnancy in multiple sclerosis. V dropped 2 bases and J dropped 0; count of bases not matched to a gene: 3. The CDR3 runs 15 residues. Per the germline V gene, CDR1 is MDHEN and CDR2 is SYDVKM. This TCR derives from a female donor with multiple sclerosis, enrolled in a pregnancy study. The specimen comprised CD4+ T cells from peripheral blood mononuclear cells, sampled in the third trimester of pregnancy. The chain recombines TRBV28 with TRBJ2-7; 8 positions agree with TRBD2. CDR3 region: CASSLGLAGSYEQYF. DNA for the CDR3: TGTGCCAGCAGTTTAGGGCTAGCGGGCTCCTACGAGCAGTACTTC. Combining the CDR3 with reference TRBV28 and TRBJ2-7 gives the whole variable domain DVKVTQSSRYLVKRTGEKVFLECVQDMDHENMFWYRQDPGLGLRLIYFSYDVKMKEKGDIPEGYSVSREKKERFSLILESASTNQTSMYLCASSLGLAGSYEQYFGPGTRLTVT.